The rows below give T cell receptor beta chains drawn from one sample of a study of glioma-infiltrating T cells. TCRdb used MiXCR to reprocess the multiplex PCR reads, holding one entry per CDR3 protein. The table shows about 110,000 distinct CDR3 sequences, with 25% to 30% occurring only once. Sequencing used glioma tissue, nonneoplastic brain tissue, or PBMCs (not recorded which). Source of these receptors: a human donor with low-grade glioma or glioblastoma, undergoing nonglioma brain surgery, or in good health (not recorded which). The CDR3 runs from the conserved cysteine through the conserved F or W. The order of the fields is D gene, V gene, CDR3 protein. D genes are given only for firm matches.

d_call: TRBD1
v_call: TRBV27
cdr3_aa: CASGSAQQGGVERLFF

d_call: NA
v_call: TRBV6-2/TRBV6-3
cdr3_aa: CASSYPGPRGNTEAFF

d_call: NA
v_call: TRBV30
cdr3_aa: CAWSQGSVYEQYF

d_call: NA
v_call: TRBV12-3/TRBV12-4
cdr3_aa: CASSYQETQYF

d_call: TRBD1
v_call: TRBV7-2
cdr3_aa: CASSRKQGGGNQPQHF

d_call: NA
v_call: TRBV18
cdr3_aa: CARSAGTDTQYF

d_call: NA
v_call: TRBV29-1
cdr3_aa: CSVVAGTGFPEQFF

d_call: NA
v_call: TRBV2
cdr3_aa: CASSDGRDAGELFF

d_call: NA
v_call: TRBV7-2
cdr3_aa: CARSLGETQYF

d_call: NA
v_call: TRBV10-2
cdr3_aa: CASSENEQFF

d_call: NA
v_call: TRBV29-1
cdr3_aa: CSVERRGQETQYF

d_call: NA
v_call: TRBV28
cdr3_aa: CASNPRESTYEQYF

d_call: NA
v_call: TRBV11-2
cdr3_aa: CASSFQTQETQYF

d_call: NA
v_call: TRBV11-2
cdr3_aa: CASSSVPLSQPQHF

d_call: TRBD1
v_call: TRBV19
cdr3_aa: CASSITGQGTYEQYF

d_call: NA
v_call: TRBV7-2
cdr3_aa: CASSLEPNTGELFF

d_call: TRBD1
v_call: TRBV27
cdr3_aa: CASSPTGSSNQPQHF

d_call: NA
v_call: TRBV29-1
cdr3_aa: CSALDSGSEKLFF

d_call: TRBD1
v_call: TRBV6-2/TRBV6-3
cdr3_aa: CASRSPGQGQECQYF

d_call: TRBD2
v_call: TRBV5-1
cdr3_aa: CASSLTSSGRWAQDEQFF

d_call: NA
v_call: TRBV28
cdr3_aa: CASSLPGLRELFF

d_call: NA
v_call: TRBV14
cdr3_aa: CASSQARGLQETQYF

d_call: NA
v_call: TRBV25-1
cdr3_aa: CASLNQPQHF

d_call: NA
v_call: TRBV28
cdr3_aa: CASQRKTGTQDTQYF

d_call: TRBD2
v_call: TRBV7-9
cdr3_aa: CASSLRSGGLKETQYF

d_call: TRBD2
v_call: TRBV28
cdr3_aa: CASSFLAGGQETQYF

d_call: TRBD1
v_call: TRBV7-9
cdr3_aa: CASSLAGTAYGYTF